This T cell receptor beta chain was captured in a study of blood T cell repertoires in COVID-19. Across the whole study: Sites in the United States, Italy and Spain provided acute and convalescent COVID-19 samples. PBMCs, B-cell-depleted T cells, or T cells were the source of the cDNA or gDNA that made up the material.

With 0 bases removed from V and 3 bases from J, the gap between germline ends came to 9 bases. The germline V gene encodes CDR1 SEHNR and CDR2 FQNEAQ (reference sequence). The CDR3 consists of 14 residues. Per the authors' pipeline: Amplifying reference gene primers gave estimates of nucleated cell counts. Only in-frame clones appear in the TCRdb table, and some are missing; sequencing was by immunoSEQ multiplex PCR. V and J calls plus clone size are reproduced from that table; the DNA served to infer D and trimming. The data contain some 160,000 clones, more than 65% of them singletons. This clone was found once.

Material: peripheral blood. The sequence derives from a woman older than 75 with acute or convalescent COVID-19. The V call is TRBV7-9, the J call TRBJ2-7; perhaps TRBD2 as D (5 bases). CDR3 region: CASSLAGVNYEQYF. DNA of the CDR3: TGTGCCAGCAGCTTAGCGGGAGTGAACTACGAGCAGTACTTC.